One and the same sample provided the 27 T cell receptor beta chains below, sequenced in a study of T cell repertoires in cytomegalovirus infection. Their antigens are not known. MiXCR, applied by TCRdb to the reads, yields one record per CDR3 protein. The sample lists some 500,000 distinct CDR3 sequences, 33% seen once, with around a sixth in the top ten. Sequenced here: cultured PBMCs, sampled from culture after CMV antigen stimulation. The receptor set was obtained from a human donor in good health (CMV status not recorded). Some clones in this sample may be carry-over from other donors' samples.

This chain links TRBV5-6 with TRBJ2-2; 7 nucleotides align to TRBD1. CDR1 and CDR2 (germline): SGHDT, YYEEEE. This CDR3 contains 17 residues. V lost 2 bases and J lost 4; bases outside the gene matches: 11. Here the CDR3 reads CASSFFHNGTVTGELFF. The CDR3 nucleotides read TGTGCCAGCAGCTTCTTTCATAACGGGACAGTCACCGGGGAGCTGTTTTTT.

This chain connects TRBV11-1 to TRBJ2-7; either TRBD1 or TRBD2 may fit D (5 bases each). Germline V gene data show CDR1 as SGHAT and CDR2 as FQDESV (reference sequence). CDR3 length: 15 amino acids. V lost 3 bases to trimming and J lost 0 bases, with 12 bases between them. CDR3 coding DNA: TGTGCCAGCAGCTTCGGGGCAGGCGGCTCCTACGAGCAGTACTTC. Translation gives CASSFGAGGSYEQYF.

A few counts support this clonotype. The chain combines TRBV19 with TRBJ1-2; D may be TRBD1 (6 bases). Trimming shortened V by 6 bases and J by 7 bases, and 18 bases separated the two germline ends. Germline V CDR1 and CDR2: LNHDA, SQIVND (reference sequence). This CDR3 is 14 amino acids long. This CDR3 is CASREQGPLPGYTF. The CDR3 nucleotides read TGTGCCAGTAGGGAACAGGGTCCACTCCCTGGCTACACCTTC.

This clonotype has only a few counts. This chain's CDR3 is CATSRDGSYGYTF. The CDR3 DNA reads as TGTGCCACCAGCAGAGATGGCAGCTATGGCTACACCTTC. The chain joins TRBV15 to TRBJ1-2; D is unclear. V lost 0 bases to trimming and J lost 4 bases, with 6 bases between them. The length of the CDR3 is 13 residues. CDR1 LNHNV and CDR2 YYDKDF come from the germline V gene (reference sequence).

This clonotype was counted once. The CDR3 here is CASSILEGHKQPQHF. CDR3 nucleotides: TGTGCCAGTAGCATCCTGGAGGGACATAAACAGCCCCAGCATTTT. V gene TRBV19 combines with J gene TRBJ1-5, with D perhaps matching TRBD1 (6 bases). Germline assignment: CDR1 LNHDA and CDR2 SQIVND (reference sequence). With 6 bases removed from V and 7 bases from J, the gap between germline ends came to 19 bases. This CDR3 has 15 amino acids.

This clonotype occurred a few times. For the CDR3, the DNA is TGTGCCAGCAGCCCGGGGACTAGCGGGTGGGAGCAGTACGTC. Translated: CASSPGTSGWEQYV. The chain carries TRBV7-2 and TRBJ2-7; 12 positions agree with TRBD2. Trimming took 5 bases from V and 7 from J; bases not matched to a gene: 6. Looked up from germline, CDR1 is SGHTA and CDR2 is FQGNSA. This CDR3 has 14 amino acids.

This clonotype appeared a few times. The chain couples TRBV7-2 to TRBJ2-1; D tentatively reads TRBD1 or TRBD2 (5 bases each). The ends were cut back, 5 bases at V and 2 bases at J, with 13 bases in the middle. The germline gives CDR1 SGHTA, CDR2 FQGNSA. The CDR3 totals 15 residues. The CDR3 sequence: CASSPRGPTYNEQFF. CDR3 nucleotide sequence: TGTGCCAGCAGCCCCCGGGGACCGACCTACAATGAGCAGTTCTTC.

This clonotype was seen more than once but under ten times. V and J are TRBV7-2 and TRBJ2-1; no clear D. This CDR3 region has 11 residues. Trimming pared 5 bases from V and 8 bases from J, leaving 7 bases between. Germline V lookup: CDR1 SGHTA, CDR2 FQGNSA. The CDR3 region has the DNA TGTGCCAGCAGCCAAAGGGATGAGCAGTTCTTC. Translating gives CASSQRDEQFF.

This clonotype was counted only a few times. J is TRBJ2-2 and V is TRBV12-3 or TRBV12-4; 10 bases line up with TRBD2. CDR3 length: 14 amino acids. Trimming took 3 bases from V and 6 from J; bases not matched to a gene: 1. The CDR3 nucleotides read TGTGCCAGCAGTTTCAGCGGGAGGGCCGGGGAGCTGTTTTTT. Amino acid sequence: CASSFSGRAGELFF.

The chain employs TRBV11-2 and TRBJ1-4, with a weak D call TRBD1 (6 bases). The CDR3 is made up of 17 amino acids. V lost 1 base to trimming and J lost 6 bases, with 18 bases between them. The V gene's germline CDR1 is SGHAT and CDR2 FQNNGV. The CDR3 sequence: CASSLGPRGASDEKLFF. The CDR3 DNA follows: TGTGCCAGCAGCTTAGGGCCCCGGGGGGCGAGCGATGAAAAACTGTTTTTT.

This clonotype was recorded many times. The chain combines TRBV7-2 with TRBJ2-7, with 9 bases matching TRBD2. J gave up 2 bases and V 1 base, and 6 bases lay outside the gene matches. CDR1 SGHTA and CDR2 FQGNSA come from the germline V gene. The CDR3 is made up of 16 amino acids. The CDR3 is CASSLGLAGLPYEQYV. Here the CDR3 DNA reads TGTGCCAGCAGCTTAGGCCTAGCGGGACTCCCCTACGAGCAGTACGTC.

The chain joins TRBV7-2 to TRBJ2-7; TRBD2 agrees at 11 bases. Germline V lookup: CDR1 SGHTA, CDR2 FQGNSA. Trimming cost V 3 bases and J 2 bases; bases outside gene matches: 6. The CDR3 runs 16 residues. The CDR3 nucleotides read TGTGCCAGCAGCTTCCGAGGACTAGCGGGCGCCTACGAGCAGTACTTC. Protein: CASSFRGLAGAYEQYF.

The rearrangement joins TRBV19 to TRBJ1-2; 9 nucleotides line up with TRBD1. With 10 bases clipped from V and 2 bases from J, the junction kept 11 bases outside the gene matches. This CDR3 is built from 15 residues. In germline, CDR1 is LNHDA, CDR2 SQIVND (reference sequence). In DNA form, the CDR3 reads TGTGCCACCTCCGGGACAGGGAAATTCAACTATGGCTACACCTTC. This gives the protein CATSGTGKFNYGYTF.

This clonotype was seen only a few times. V usage is TRBV7-6 and J usage is TRBJ2-1; weak D call: TRBD1 (6 bases). CDR3 length equals 16 residues. The germline gives CDR1 SGHVS, CDR2 FNYEAQ. Trimming left V 4 bases short and J 6 bases short, with 19 bases between. This CDR3 reads CASSSPRGPLFNEQFF. The CDR3 DNA reads as TGTGCCAGCAGCTCCCCCAGGGGCCCGCTCTTCAATGAGCAGTTCTTC.

This clonotype has a handful of counts. The chain recombines TRBV24-1 with TRBJ1-6; D gene ambiguous. CDR1 KGHDR and CDR2 SFDVKD come from the germline V gene. The V end lost 4 bases, the J end lost 8 bases, and 17 bases lay between the germline ends. This CDR3 is 16 amino acids long. The CDR3: CATSDGWTEGYSPLHF. In DNA, the CDR3 is TGTGCCACCAGTGACGGGTGGACGGAGGGATATTCACCCCTCCACTTT.

This CDR3 reads CASSLEVANYGYTF. The CDR3 nucleotides read TGTGCCAGCAGCTTAGAGGTGGCAAACTATGGCTACACCTTC. The chain uses TRBV7-9 and TRBJ1-2; no reliable D call. The CDR3 is made up of 14 amino acids. Trimming shortened V by 1 base and J by 2 bases, and 8 bases separated the two germline ends. Germline CDR1 reads SEHNR; CDR2 reads FQNEAQ (reference sequence).

The rearrangement uses TRBV7-2 and TRBJ2-5, with 8 bases matching TRBD2. CDR1 and CDR2 (germline): SGHTA, FQGNSA. The CDR3 runs 15 residues. The J segment lost 6 bases and the V segment lost 5 bases, leaving 11 bases of the junction unmatched. CDR3 protein: CASSPDSSGSKTQYF. DNA of the CDR3: TGTGCCAGCAGCCCTGACTCCAGCGGGAGTAAGACCCAGTACTTC.

This clonotype was seen a handful of times. The chain couples TRBV7-2 to TRBJ1-6; D unresolved. The CDR3 is 16 amino acids. V lost 1 base and J 0 bases, leaving 7 bases between the germline ends. Looked up from germline, CDR1 is SGHTA and CDR2 is FQGNSA. The CDR3 sequence is CASSLEWSSYNSPLHF. The CDR3, as DNA: TGTGCCAGCAGCTTAGAATGGAGCTCCTATAATTCACCCCTCCACTTT. Complete variable domain (other parts from reference TRBV7-2 and TRBJ1-6): GAGVSQSPSNKVTEKGKDVELRCDPISGHTALYWYRQSLGQGLEFLIYFQGNSAPDKSGLPSDRFSAERTGGSVSTLTIQRTQQEDSAVYLCASSLEWSSYNSPLHFGNGTRLTVT.

The chain recombines TRBV29-1 with TRBJ2-4; TRBD1 might be the D (6 bases). In germline, CDR1 is SQVTM, CDR2 ANQGSEA. The CDR3 is made up of 12 amino acids. Deletions cut 5 bases from V and 14 bases from J, with 19 bases between. CDR3 loop: CSVTSRQEKEYF. The CDR3 DNA follows: TGCAGCGTTACCTCAAGACAGGAGAAAGAGTACTTC.

This clonotype was counted many times. The V gene is TRBV19, the J gene TRBJ1-1; 9 positions match TRBD1. The CDR3 is 13 amino acids. Looked up from germline, CDR1 is LNHDA and CDR2 is SQIVND (reference sequence). The junction had 7 bases not matched to a gene; V was cut back by 9 bases and J by 5 bases. CDR3 amino acids: CASSPTGGTEAFF. CDR3 nucleotides: TGTGCCAGCAGCCCGACAGGGGGGACTGAAGCTTTCTTT.

This clonotype came up a few times. The V gene is TRBV7-2, the J gene TRBJ1-1; no clear D. V lost 6 bases, J lost 7 bases, and 18 bases lay in between. Germline V gene data show CDR1 as SGHTA and CDR2 as FQGNSA. The CDR3 sequence is 14 residues long. CDR3 sequence: CASRYLGRSGEAFF. The CDR3 DNA reads as TGTGCCAGCAGATACCTAGGGAGGTCCGGTGAAGCTTTCTTT.

This chain's CDR3 is CASSYALDRLGREQYV. The CDR3 DNA follows: TGTGCCAGCAGTTACGCCCTGGACAGGCTGGGGCGCGAGCAGTACGTC. The chain recombines TRBV6-2 or TRBV6-3 with TRBJ2-7, with TRBD1 identical over 7 bases. The CDR3 totals 16 residues. Germline lookup yields CDR1 MNHEY and CDR2 SVGEGT. The junction had 13 bases not matched to a gene; V was cut back by 2 bases and J by 6 bases.

The V gene is TRBV6-1, the J gene TRBJ1-1; a possible D gene is TRBD1 (6 bases). Trimming pared 7 bases from V and 5 bases from J, leaving 14 bases between. Germline values: CDR1 MNHNS, CDR2 SASEGT. The CDR3 is 13 residues long. Here the CDR3 DNA reads TGTGCCAGCACTCTACAGGGTTCGACTGAAGCTTTCTTT. Translation: CASTLQGSTEAFF.

This chain connects TRBV10-1 to TRBJ1-2; D is perhaps TRBD1 (6 bases). CDR3 length: 14 amino acids. Germline CDR1 reads WNHNN; CDR2 reads SYGVQD (reference sequence). V lost 3 bases to trimming and J lost 2 bases, with 10 bases between them. CDR3 amino acids: CASSDGQSNYGYTF. DNA of the CDR3: TGCGCCAGCAGTGACGGACAGAGCAACTATGGCTACACCTTC.

This rearrangement joins TRBV2 to TRBJ1-3, with D unresolved. Germline CDR1 and CDR2: SNHLY and FYNNEI. The CDR3 extends over 13 amino acids. V lost 4 bases, J lost 3 bases, and 7 bases lay in between. The CDR3 sequence is CASSGQLGNTIYF. CDR3 DNA: TGTGCCAGCAGTGGACAACTTGGAAACACCATATATTTT. The whole variable domain, filled in from reference TRBV2 and TRBJ1-3, reads EPEVTQTPSHQVTQMGQEVILRCVPISNHLYFYWYRQILGQKVEFLVSFYNNEISEKSEIFDDQFSVERPDGSNFTLKIRSTKLEDSAMYFCASSGQLGNTIYFGEGSWLTVV.

The chain uses TRBV7-6 and TRBJ1-5; no firm D call. V lost 0 bases and J 6 bases, leaving 12 bases between the germline ends. The CDR3 loop spans 15 amino acids. From germline, CDR1 is SGHVS and CDR2 FNYEAQ. The CDR3 sequence: CASSLARGKAQPQHF. CDR3 sequence (DNA): TGTGCCAGCAGCTTAGCGCGGGGAAAGGCTCAGCCCCAGCATTTT.

The chain recombines TRBV30 with TRBJ1-4; D perhaps matches TRBD1 (5 bases). Germline assignment: CDR1 GTSNPN and CDR2 SVGIG (reference sequence). This CDR3 has 14 residues. Trimming stripped 2 bases from V and 3 bases from J, with 10 bases between. In DNA, the CDR3 is TGTGCCTGGAGTTGGGGCCGAGCTAATGAAAAACTGTTTTTT. Its protein product is CAWSWGRANEKLFF.